This record looks at one T cell receptor beta chain sequence and its context. Its antigen is unidentified. These data are taken from a study of radiation and T cells in renal cell carcinoma. As for time point: blood 4 weeks post-SBRT, at nephrectomy. Treatment noted: 15 Gy SBRT to primary tumor, nephrectomy 4 weeks later. Nephrectomy followed 15 Gy stereotactic body radiation by 4 weeks. The study's findings and limits: Top tumor clonotypes rose in blood 2 weeks post-radiation, then contracted.

Measured with immunoSEQ multiplex PCR; TCRdb has only the in-frame clones, and not every one. Counted here are around 30,000 clones, approximately 84% occurring once; the ten biggest clones make up 33%. This CDR3 has 20 amino acids. This receptor was obtained from a man aged 55 to 70 with renal cell carcinoma. The material was blood, obtained from a patient whose treatment included radiotherapy and nephrectomy. The V gene is TRBV12-2, the J gene TRBJ2-3; the table's D call, TRBD2, was not checked against the DNA. TRBV12-2 is labeled a pseudogene. The CDR3 region has the DNA TGTGCAAGTCGCTCACCCCGAGGTATCACGGCGGGAGGGCCGACAGATACGCAGTATTTT. Protein product: CASRSPRGITAGGPTDTQYF.